The 27 T cell receptor beta chains below all came from one sample that was sequenced in a study of cytomegalovirus exposure and HLA in healthy donors. PCR amplification relied on 60 Vbeta primers (plus 13 Jbeta primers). The repertoire was sequenced with immunoSEQ multiplex PCR; TCRdb's copy has only in-frame clones and lacks some. The sample includes 130,000 to 150,000 clones, about 74% of them seen just once. The source material was PBMCs. The receptors stem from a man younger than 35 in good health and CMV-seropositive.

The CDR3 loop reads CSVESQNYGYTF. CDR3 coding DNA: TGCAGCGTTGAATCCCAGAACTATGGCTACACCTTC. The chain carries TRBV29-1 and TRBJ1-2; unclear D gene. V lost 2 bases and J 2 bases, leaving 6 bases between the germline ends. The germline gives CDR1 SQVTM, CDR2 ANQGSEA. The CDR3 totals 12 residues.

J is TRBJ1-6 and V is TRBV27, with 7 bases fitting TRBD1. Germline CDR1 reads MNHEY; CDR2 reads SMNVEV (reference sequence). This CDR3 has 15 amino acids. V shed 5 bases and J 5 bases; nucleotides not matched to a gene: 6. The CDR3 DNA is TGTGCCAGCAGTGTCCGTACAGGGGATAATTCACCCCTCCACTTT. It translates to CASSVRTGDNSPLHF.

V usage is TRBV28 and J usage is TRBJ2-5; 10 bases agree with TRBD2. Germline V gene lookup returns CDR1 MDHEN and CDR2 SYDVKM. J lost 3 bases, V lost 5 bases, and 6 bases had no gene match. The CDR3 is made up of 15 amino acids. The CDR3 bases are TGTGCCAGCAGTACCCGTCTAGCGGGAGAAGAGACCCAGTACTTC. This sequence encodes CASSTRLAGEETQYF.

V gene TRBV2 combines with J gene TRBJ1-1; D perhaps matches TRBD1 (6 bases). Germline V gene lookup returns CDR1 SNHLY and CDR2 FYNNEI. The CDR3 length is 15 residues. V lost 5 bases to trimming and J lost 1 base, with 14 bases between them. The DNA of the CDR3 is TGTGCCAGCAGTATCTATACAGGGCGGAACACTGAAGCTTTCTTT. It encodes CASSIYTGRNTEAFF.

The chain is built from TRBV9 and TRBJ2-5; 15 nucleotides match TRBD2. The CDR3 covers 17 residues. The V and J ends lost 3 bases and 2 bases, in that order; junction bases with no gene match: 5. Looked up from germline, CDR1 is SGDLS and CDR2 is YYNGEE. The CDR3 sequence is CASSAGGLAGGQETQYF. DNA of the CDR3: TGTGCCAGCAGCGCGGGAGGACTAGCGGGAGGGCAAGAGACCCAGTACTTC. The entire variable domain, with the rest obtained from reference TRBV9 and TRBJ2-5, is as follows: DSGVTQTPKHLITATGQRVTLRCSPRSGDLSVYWYQQSLDQGLQFLIQYYNGEERAKGNILERFSAQQFPDLHSELNLSSLELGDSALYFCASSAGGLAGGQETQYFGPGTRLLVL.

The rearrangement uses TRBV19 and TRBJ1-2; D is ambiguous. The CDR3 has 14 amino acids. The V gene's germline CDR1 is LNHDA and CDR2 SQIVND (reference sequence). V was clipped by 6 bases and J by 5 bases, with 16 bases between them. In nucleotides, the CDR3 is TGTGCCAGTAGCCTACCTGGACGGAGGTATGGCTACACCTTC. Its translation: CASSLPGRRYGYTF.

The rearrangement joins TRBV5-1 to TRBJ2-5; D is perhaps TRBD2 (5 bases). Per the germline V gene, CDR1 is SGHRS and CDR2 is YFSETQ. The CDR3 covers 14 residues. With 1 base removed from V and 4 bases from J, the gap between germline ends came to 11 bases. The CDR3 DNA sequence: TGCGCCAGCAGCTTGTCGCCAGGAGGAGAGACCCAGTACTTC. It encodes CASSLSPGGETQYF.

This clone came up a few times. This rearrangement joins TRBV10-3 to TRBJ1-4; TRBD1 agrees at 12 bases. The CDR3 has 17 residues. Unmatched junction bases numbered 5, after V lost 6 bases and J lost 0 bases. CDR1 and CDR2 (germline): ENHRY, SYGVKD. CDR3 sequence (DNA): TGTGCCATCAGAGCCGGGACAGGGGGCTCAACTAATGAAAAACTGTTTTTT. Its translation is CAIRAGTGGSTNEKLFF.

V usage is TRBV28 and J usage is TRBJ2-7; the D gene is possibly TRBD1 (5 bases). The CDR3 totals 16 residues. CDR1 is MDHEN, CDR2 SYDVKM, per germline. Trimming removed 3 bases from V and 1 base from J, with 16 bases in between. CDR3 DNA sequence: TGTGCCAGCAGTTTCAGCCCCAGACAGATATCCTACGAGCAGTACTTC. Its translation: CASSFSPRQISYEQYF.

The chain recombines TRBV6-5 with TRBJ1-6; D is unresolved. Germline CDR1 MNHEY, CDR2 SVGAGI. The CDR3 runs to 12 residues. The V gene lost 0 bases and the J gene lost 14 bases, with 8 bases spanning the gap. CDR3 coding DNA: TGTGCCAGCAGTTACTCCGAGGGAACCCTCCACTTT. It specifies CASSYSEGTLHF.

This clone was seen a few times. Sequence at one end of the junction differs from germline and may be a read error. The chain carries TRBV7-2 and TRBJ2-7; 7 positions agree with TRBD1. This CDR3 region has 12 residues. Germline V gives CDR1 SGHTA, CDR2 FQGNSA. This CDR3 reads CASSLGAGTVLF. As DNA, the CDR3 is TGTGCCAGCAGCTTAGGGGCCGGGACAGTCCTATTC.

The chain combines TRBV29-1 with TRBJ1-2; D unclear. Trimming shortened V by 8 bases and J by 4 bases, and 17 bases separated the two germline ends. Germline CDR1 SQVTM, CDR2 ANQGSEA. CDR3 length equals 13 residues. The CDR3 DNA reads TGCAGCACTTACAACGAGGCTGGCTATGGCTACACCTTC. Protein sequence: CSTYNEAGYGYTF.

The V gene is TRBV18, the J gene TRBJ1-2; TRBD1 matches at 10 bases. The CDR3 runs to 18 residues. Germline assignment: CDR1 KGHSH and CDR2 LQKENI. Germline trimming cut 3 bases from V and 2 bases from J; bases unmatched to any gene: 12. CDR3 loop: CASSPLPGTGENNYGYTF. The CDR3 DNA follows: TGTGCCAGCTCACCGTTACCCGGGACAGGGGAGAACAACTATGGCTACACCTTC.

This clone has a single count. The chain has TRBV7-2 and TRBJ2-7; 7 positions agree with TRBD2. CDR1 is SGHTA, CDR2 FQGNSA, per germline. With 2 bases clipped from V and 3 bases from J, the junction kept 7 bases outside the gene matches. The CDR3 runs 15 residues. CDR3 loop: CASSLIGRGSYEQYF. The CDR3 nucleotides read TGTGCCAGCAGCTTAATTGGGAGGGGAAGCTACGAGCAGTACTTC.

V gene TRBV7-2 combines with J gene TRBJ1-1; D is unresolved. Germline V gene lookup returns CDR1 SGHTA and CDR2 FQGNSA. This CDR3 spans 14 amino acids. V lost 7 bases, J lost 1 base, and 13 bases lay in between. DNA for the CDR3: TGTGCCAGCATCCCTCTCTCGGGGAACACTGAAGCTTTCTTT. Encoded protein: CASIPLSGNTEAFF.

The V call is TRBV28, the J call TRBJ2-3; 12 bases fit TRBD2. The ends lost 2 bases at V and 3 bases at J; junction bases unmatched: 6. Per the germline V gene, CDR1 is MDHEN and CDR2 is SYDVKM. The CDR3 consists of 17 residues. The CDR3 bases are TGTGCCAGCAGTTTACCGGGACTAGCGGGTGCAACAGATACGCAGTATTTT. Amino acids: CASSLPGLAGATDTQYF.

This chain uses TRBV5-5 with TRBJ1-2; D is possibly TRBD1 (5 bases). Germline-derived CDR1 and CDR2 are SGHKS and YYEKEE (reference sequence). The germline V and J ends were trimmed by 4 bases and 1 base, with 11 bases remaining between them. The CDR3 has 14 residues. CDR3 nucleotide sequence: TGTGCCAGCAGCACAGATGACAGTAACTATGGCTACACCTTC. Its protein product is CASSTDDSNYGYTF.

This clone was counted between two and nine times. The CDR3 DNA reads TGTGCCAGCAGCTTGGGTACAGGGCGCCACGAGCAGTACTTC. Translation: CASSLGTGRHEQYF. The V call is TRBV5-4, the J call TRBJ2-7, with a weak D call TRBD1 (6 bases). This CDR3 region has 14 residues. The V end lost 0 bases, the J end lost 5 bases, and 12 bases lay between the germline ends. CDR1 is SGHNT and CDR2 is YYREEE in the germline V gene (reference sequence).

The chain couples TRBV4-2 to TRBJ1-3; 8 nucleotides agree with TRBD1. J gave up 0 bases and V 6 bases, and 7 bases lay outside the gene matches. CDR1 and CDR2 from the germline V gene are LGHNA and YNFKEQ. The CDR3 runs to 16 residues. This CDR3 is CASSSSQGASGNTIYF. CDR3 nucleotides: TGTGCCAGCAGTTCATCTCAGGGGGCCTCTGGAAACACCATATATTTT.

CDR3 amino acids: CASSQIGLDEQFF. In DNA, the CDR3 is TGCGCCAGCAGCCAAATTGGGCTGGATGAGCAGTTCTTC. The chain joins TRBV4-1 to TRBJ2-1; no firm D call. V shed 2 bases and J shed 8 bases, with 10 bases lying between them. The CDR3 totals 13 residues. CDR1 is MGHRA and CDR2 is YSYEKL in the germline V gene.

J is TRBJ2-1 and V is TRBV9; 7 bases agree with TRBD1. The CDR3 contains 15 residues. V lost 4 bases to trimming and J lost 4 bases; unmatched junction nucleotides: 8. In germline, CDR1 is SGDLS, CDR2 YYNGEE. CDR3 DNA: TGTGCCAGCAGCCCCCGACAGGGATCTTACAATGAGCAGTTCTTC. As protein: CASSPRQGSYNEQFF.

The chain recombines TRBV5-4 with TRBJ2-2; tentative D call: TRBD2 (6 bases). The CDR3 has 16 residues. Germline lookup yields CDR1 SGHNT and CDR2 YYREEE (reference sequence). V lost 0 bases and J 1 base, leaving 10 bases between the germline ends. As DNA, the CDR3 is TGTGCCAGCAGCTTGGGCGGGAACCTGAACACCGGGGAGCTGTTTTTT. This sequence encodes CASSLGGNLNTGELFF.

This chain's CDR3 is CASSSGDRVTGELFF. CDR3 bases: TGTGCCAGCAGTTCCGGGGACAGGGTGACCGGGGAGCTGTTTTTT. The gene calls are TRBV27 and TRBJ2-2, with TRBD1 matching over 9 bases. V was pared by 4 bases and J by 5 bases, with 5 bases of the junction left unmatched. The V gene's germline CDR1 is MNHEY and CDR2 SMNVEV (reference sequence). The length of the CDR3 is 15 residues.

The chain employs TRBV7-8 and TRBJ2-2; TRBD1 matches 7 bases. The J segment lost 4 bases and the V segment lost 2 bases, leaving 7 bases of the junction unmatched. Germline V lookup: CDR1 SGHVS, CDR2 FQNEAQ. There are 16 residues in the CDR3. Here the CDR3 reads CASSLIVAGGTGELFF. As DNA, the CDR3 is TGTGCCAGCAGCTTAATCGTCGCAGGGGGCACCGGGGAGCTGTTTTTT.

The J gene is TRBJ1-1, the V gene TRBV19; 9 positions match TRBD1. The CDR3 has 14 residues. Per the germline V gene, CDR1 is LNHDA and CDR2 is SQIVND (reference sequence). V shed 6 bases and J 6 bases; nucleotides not matched to a gene: 8. The CDR3 protein is CASRNRGRVAEAFF. In DNA form, the CDR3 reads TGTGCCAGTAGAAACAGGGGGCGGGTCGCTGAAGCTTTCTTT.

The chain combines TRBV19 with TRBJ2-7; D might be TRBD1 (6 bases). CDR3 size: 13 residues. Germline V CDR1 and CDR2: LNHDA, SQIVND (reference sequence). V was trimmed by 3 bases and J by 7 bases, leaving 13 bases between them. DNA of the CDR3: TGTGCCAGTAGTATTACTTGGCAGGGGGAGCAGTACTTC. Encoded protein: CASSITWQGEQYF.

The sample holds a few counts of this clone. The gene calls are TRBV6-6 and TRBJ2-7; D gene uncertain. This CDR3 spans 14 amino acids. The germline V and J ends were trimmed by 7 bases and 3 bases, with 16 bases remaining between them. Per the germline V gene, CDR1 is MNHNY and CDR2 is SVGAGI (reference sequence). CDR3 sequence (DNA): TGTGCCAGCACTCAACCAGGCATAAACTACGAGCAGTACTTC. Residues: CASTQPGINYEQYF.